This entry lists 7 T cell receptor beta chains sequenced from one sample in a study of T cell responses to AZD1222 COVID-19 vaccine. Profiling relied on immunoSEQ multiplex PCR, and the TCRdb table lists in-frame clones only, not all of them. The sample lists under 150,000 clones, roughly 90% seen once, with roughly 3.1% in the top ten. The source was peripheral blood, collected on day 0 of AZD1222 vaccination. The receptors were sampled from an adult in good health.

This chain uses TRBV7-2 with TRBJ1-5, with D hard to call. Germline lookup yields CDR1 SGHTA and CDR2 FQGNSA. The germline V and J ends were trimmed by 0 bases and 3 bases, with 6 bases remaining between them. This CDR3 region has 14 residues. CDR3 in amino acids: CASSLAGSNQPQHF. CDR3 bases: TGTGCCAGCAGCTTAGCAGGGTCCAATCAGCCCCAGCATTTT. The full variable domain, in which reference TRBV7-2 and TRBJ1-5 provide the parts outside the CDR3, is GAGVSQSPSNKVTEKGKDVELRCDPISGHTALYWYRQSLGQGLEFLIYFQGNSAPDKSGLPSDRFSAERTGGSVSTLTIQRTQQEDSAVYLCASSLAGSNQPQHFGDGTRLSIL.

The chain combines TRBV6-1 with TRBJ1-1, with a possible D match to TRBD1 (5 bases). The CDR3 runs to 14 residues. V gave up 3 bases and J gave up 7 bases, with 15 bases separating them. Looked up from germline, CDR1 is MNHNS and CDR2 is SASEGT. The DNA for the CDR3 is TGTGCCAGCAGTGAGTTGGGGGAGGGCGGTGAAGCTTTCTTT. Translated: CASSELGEGGEAFF.

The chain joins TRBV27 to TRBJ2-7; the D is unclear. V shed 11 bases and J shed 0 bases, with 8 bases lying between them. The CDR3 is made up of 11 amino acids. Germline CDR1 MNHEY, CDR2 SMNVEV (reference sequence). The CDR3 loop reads CARRPSYEQYF. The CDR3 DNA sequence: TGTGCCCGACGGCCCTCCTACGAGCAGTACTTC.

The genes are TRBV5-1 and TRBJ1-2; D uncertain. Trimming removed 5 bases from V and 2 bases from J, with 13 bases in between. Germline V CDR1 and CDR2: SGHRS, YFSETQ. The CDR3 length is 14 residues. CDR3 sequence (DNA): TGCGCCAGCAGTGCGGCAGGAGTGAACTATGGCTACACCTTC. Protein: CASSAAGVNYGYTF.

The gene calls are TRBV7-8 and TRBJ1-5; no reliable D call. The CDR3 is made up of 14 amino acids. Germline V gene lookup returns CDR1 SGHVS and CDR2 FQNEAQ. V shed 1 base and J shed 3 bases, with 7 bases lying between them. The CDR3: CASSLGESNQPQHF. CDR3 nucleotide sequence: TGTGCCAGCAGCTTAGGGGAGTCCAATCAGCCCCAGCATTTT.

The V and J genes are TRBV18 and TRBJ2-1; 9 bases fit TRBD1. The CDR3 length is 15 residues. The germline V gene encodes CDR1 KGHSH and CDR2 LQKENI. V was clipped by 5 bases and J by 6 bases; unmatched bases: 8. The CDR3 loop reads CASSNTGQGVNEQFF. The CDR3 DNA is TGTGCCAGCTCAAATACGGGACAGGGAGTCAATGAGCAGTTCTTC. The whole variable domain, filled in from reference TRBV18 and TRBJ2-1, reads NAGVMQNPRHLVRRRGQEARLRCSPMKGHSHVYWYRQLPEEGLKFMVYLQKENIIDESGMPKERFSAEFPKEGPSILRIQQVVRGDSAAYFCASSNTGQGVNEQFFGPGTRLTVL.

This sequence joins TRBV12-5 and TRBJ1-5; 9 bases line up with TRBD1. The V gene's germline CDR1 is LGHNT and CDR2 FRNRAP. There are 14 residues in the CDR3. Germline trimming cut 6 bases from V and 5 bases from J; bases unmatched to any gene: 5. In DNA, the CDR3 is TGTGCTAGTGGCTGGGACAGGGCGGATCAGCCCCAGCATTTT. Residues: CASGWDRADQPQHF.